This TCR beta chain was recorded in a study of blood T cell repertoires in COVID-19. The CDR3 extends over 15 amino acids. The trim removed 4 bases at V and 4 bases at J, leaving 9 bases unmatched. Germline values: CDR1 SNHLY, CDR2 FYNNEI. TCRdb keeps only in-frame clones here, not all; method: immunoSEQ multiplex PCR. The table lists approximately 100,000 clones, roughly 80% of them singletons. V gene TRBV2 combines with J gene TRBJ2-7; 8 bases are shared with TRBD2. The clonotype was recovered from a human donor in a cohort sampled during active COVID-19. The sequenced sample consisted of peripheral blood. In DNA, the CDR3 is TGTGCCAGCAGTGGGGCGGGGGGAAACGTTTACGAGCAGTACTTC. It specifies CASSGAGGNVYEQYF. The full variable domain, in which reference TRBV2 and TRBJ2-7 provide the parts outside the CDR3, is EPEVTQTPSHQVTQMGQEVILRCVPISNHLYFYWYRQILGQKVEFLVSFYNNEISEKSEIFDDQFSVERPDGSNFTLKIRSTKLEDSAMYFCASSGAGGNVYEQYFGPGTRLTVT.